The text below deals with one TCR beta chain. Germline V gene lookup returns CDR1 SGDLS and CDR2 YYNGEE. The CDR3 consists of 15 residues. Trimming removed 2 bases from V and 6 bases from J; junction bases left unmatched: 11. This entry comes from a study of cytomegalovirus exposure and HLA in healthy donors. The PCR ran on 60 Vbeta and 13 Jbeta primers. The protocol was immunoSEQ multiplex PCR, while the TCRdb copy is restricted to in-frame clones and leaves out a portion. The sample spans over 150,000 clones; the ten largest clones claim roughly 0.74%. This rearrangement joins TRBV9 to TRBJ2-7, with 7 bases identical to TRBD2. The source material was PBMCs. The sequence was obtained from a boy younger than 18 in good health and CMV-seronegative. The CDR3 region is CASSVEAGPLGEQYF. The CDR3 DNA follows: TGTGCCAGCAGCGTGGAAGCGGGGCCCTTGGGCGAGCAGTACTTC. The entire variable domain, with the rest obtained from reference TRBV9 and TRBJ2-7, is as follows: DSGVTQTPKHLITATGQRVTLRCSPRSGDLSVYWYQQSLDQGLQFLIQYYNGEERAKGNILERFSAQQFPDLHSELNLSSLELGDSALYFCASSVEAGPLGEQYFGPGTRLTVT.